These 19 T cell receptor beta chains were all obtained from the same sample, sequenced in a study of CD8 T cells in ankylosing spondylitis. Study-wide results and limits: What seemed typical of ankylosing spondylitis blood was a TCR beta motif built from fewer than ten highly homologous variants.

TCRdb analysed the 5' RACE reads with MiXCR anew, one entry per CDR3 protein. The table lists approximately 440,000 distinct CDR3 sequences, approximately 17% of them singletons. For these receptors, no antigen is known. Sequencing was done on a sample of blood, either unsorted or a sorted T cell fraction (not recorded which). Receptors were obtained from a male donor with ankylosing spondylitis.

This clonotype was detected ten times or more. J is TRBJ2-7 and V is TRBV4-1; D is tentatively TRBD1 or TRBD2 (5 bases each). CDR1 and CDR2 from the germline V gene are MGHRA and YSYEKL. This CDR3 is built from 15 residues. The ends were cut back, 4 bases at V and 3 bases at J, with 16 bases in the middle. The DNA of the CDR3 is TGCGCCAGCAGCCCCACTCCCAGGGACCTCTACGAGCAGTACTTC. This codes for CASSPTPRDLYEQYF.

V and J are TRBV7-9 and TRBJ1-2; unclear D gene. CDR1 and CDR2 from the germline V gene are SEHNR and FQNEAQ (reference sequence). CDR3 length equals 12 residues. Between the trimmed V and J ends, which lost 5 bases and 7 bases, there was a span of 11 bases. The CDR3 spells CASSREVVGYTF. CDR3 DNA sequence: TGTGCCAGCAGCAGAGAGGTGGTTGGCTACACCTTC.

This chain joins TRBV4-2 and TRBJ2-2; 8 bases match TRBD2. Losses at the gene ends were 1 base for V and 4 bases for J; bases not matched to a gene: 2. CDR3 length: 15 amino acids. The germline V gene encodes CDR1 LGHNA and CDR2 YNFKEQ. The CDR3 loop is CASSQVGTSTGELFF. The CDR3 coding sequence is TGTGCCAGCAGCCAAGTCGGGACTAGCACCGGGGAGCTGTTTTTT.

The chain employs TRBV20-1 and TRBJ2-3; 8 bases line up with TRBD2. CDR3 size: 14 residues. CDR1 and CDR2 from the germline V gene are DFQATT and SNEGSKA (reference sequence). V was clipped by 4 bases and J by 0 bases; unmatched bases: 3. The DNA for the CDR3 is TGCAGTGCTACGCGGGGGGATAGCACAGATACGCAGTATTTT. Its protein is CSATRGDSTDTQYF.

The chain links TRBV12-5 to TRBJ1-1; D ambiguous. V shed 6 bases and J shed 3 bases, with 20 bases lying between them. In germline, CDR1 is LGHNT, CDR2 FRNRAP. The CDR3 is 16 residues long. CDR3 in DNA: TGTGCTAGTGGAATCACCCGACACTTATGGGACACTGAAGCTTTCTTT. This sequence encodes CASGITRHLWDTEAFF.

The sample holds a few counts of this clonotype. This chain links TRBV28 with TRBJ2-7; TRBD2 matches 7 bases. The V gene end was trimmed by 5 bases and the J gene end by 1 base; junction bases not matched to a gene: 8. Germline V gene lookup returns CDR1 MDHEN and CDR2 SYDVKM. CDR3 length: 15 amino acids. CDR3 loop: CASSAGASGSYEQYF. CDR3 nucleotides: TGTGCCAGCAGTGCTGGGGCTAGCGGATCCTACGAGCAGTACTTC.

This CDR3 is CATSLGATDTQYF. The DNA of the CDR3 is TGTGCCACCAGCCTAGGGGCGACAGATACGCAGTATTTT. The chain has TRBV15 and TRBJ2-3; TRBD1 is a possible D gene (5 bases). From germline, CDR1 is LNHNV and CDR2 YYDKDF (reference sequence). Trimming stripped 5 bases from V and 3 bases from J, with 9 bases between. This CDR3 is built from 13 residues. The variable domain in full, with the rest retrieved from reference TRBV15 and TRBJ2-3, is DAMVIQNPRYQVTQFGKPVTLSCSQTLNHNVMYWYQQKSSQAPKLLFHYYDKDFNNEADTPDNFQSRRPNTSFCFLDIRSPGLGDTAMYLCATSLGATDTQYFGPGTRLTVL.

The chain carries TRBV20-1 and TRBJ2-1; 12 nucleotides match TRBD2. Germline-derived CDR1 and CDR2 are DFQATT and SNEGSKA (reference sequence). V lost 3 bases and J lost 9; bases outside the gene matches: 12. This CDR3 is 16 amino acids long. CDR3 residues: CSASELAGGPRGEQFF. DNA for the CDR3: TGCAGTGCTAGCGAACTAGCGGGGGGACCTCGCGGTGAGCAGTTCTTC.

This clonotype was counted ten times or more. This chain joins TRBV19 and TRBJ1-1; 8 bases match TRBD1. The CDR3 has 14 residues. The germline CDR1 and CDR2 sequences are LNHDA and SQIVND (reference sequence). The V gene end was trimmed by 6 bases and the J gene end by 0 bases; junction bases not matched to a gene: 3. The CDR3 loop is CASRGQDMNTEAFF. In nucleotides, the CDR3 is TGTGCCAGTAGGGGACAGGACATGAACACTGAAGCTTTCTTT.

The V gene is TRBV21-1, the J gene TRBJ1-1; the table's D call, TRBD1, has no DNA check behind it. TRBV21-1 is a pseudogene segment. The CDR3 totals 15 residues. CDR3 loop: CASSTGRTGNTEAFF. DNA for the CDR3: TGTGCCAGCAGCACCGGGCGGACAGGGAACACTGAAGCTTTCTTT.

This clonotype was found a few times. This chain uses TRBV2 with TRBJ1-1, with 12 bases aligning to TRBD1. This CDR3 contains 15 residues. V shed 0 bases and J 10 bases; nucleotides not matched to a gene: 6. CDR1 and CDR2 (germline): SNHLY, FYNNEI. The CDR3 bases are TGTGCCAGCAGTGAAGCGGGGGACAGGGGGCGATTAGCTTTCTTT. Protein: CASSEAGDRGRLAFF.

This clonotype was recorded at least ten times. The chain recombines TRBV12-3 or TRBV12-4 with TRBJ2-7; either TRBD1 or TRBD2 may supply D (6 bases each). CDR3 length equals 14 residues. With 7 bases removed from V and 6 bases from J, the gap between germline ends came to 19 bases. DNA of the CDR3: TGTGCCAGCAAATTAGGGGGGCCGTTTGGCGAGCAGTACTTC. Amino acid sequence: CASKLGGPFGEQYF.

This clonotype occurred a few times. This chain joins TRBV10-3 and TRBJ2-4; D gene uncertain. This CDR3 has 14 residues. Germline V gene data show CDR1 as ENHRY and CDR2 as SYGVKD. Trimming took 5 bases from V and 0 from J, leaving 8 bases between them. The CDR3 loop is CAISPELAKNIQYF. The CDR3 bases are TGTGCCATCAGTCCAGAGCTAGCCAAAAACATTCAGTACTTC.

The J gene is TRBJ1-1, the V gene TRBV6-5, with D maybe TRBD1 (6 bases). CDR1 is MNHEY and CDR2 is SVGAGI in the germline V gene. Trimming left V 0 bases short and J 10 bases short, with 18 bases between. The length of the CDR3 is 15 residues. The CDR3 bases are TGTGCCAGCAGTTACTCGTGGACGGGGGCAGCGGGAGCTTTCTTT. Its translation is CASSYSWTGAAGAFF.

This clonotype was detected a few times. The chain employs TRBV5-1 and TRBJ1-2, with 9 bases that match TRBD1. Trimming removed 4 bases from V and 7 bases from J; junction bases left unmatched: 11. From germline, CDR1 is SGHRS and CDR2 YFSETQ. This CDR3 comprises 15 residues. The DNA of the CDR3 is TGCGCCAGCAGCCACGGCCCGGGACAGGGAGGTGGCTACACCTTC. It codes for CASSHGPGQGGGYTF.

At least ten counts were recorded for this clonotype. One junction end disagrees with the germline gene, perhaps due to a read error. The V call is TRBV20-1, the J call TRBJ1-5; D is unclear. This CDR3 region has 10 residues. Per the germline V gene, CDR1 is DFQATT and CDR2 is SNEGSKA (reference sequence). For the CDR3, the DNA is TGCAGTGCTGGAGATCAGCCCCAGCATTTT. Amino acid sequence: CSAGDQPQHF.

In this sample, this clonotype turned up a few times. The chain recombines TRBV12-3 or TRBV12-4 with TRBJ2-3; a weak D match, TRBD2 (6 bases). The V and J ends lost 5 bases and 3 bases respectively, with 24 bases between them. This CDR3 is built from 18 residues. CDR3 nucleotides: TGTGCCAGCAGTCAACGGGCGGGGAACCCCATGTGGACAGATACGCAGTATTTT. This encodes CASSQRAGNPMWTDTQYF.

This clonotype was detected a few times. The J gene is TRBJ2-5, the V gene TRBV12-3 or TRBV12-4; TRBD2 matches 10 bases. The CDR3 runs 19 residues. After removal of 5 bases from V and 5 bases from J, the junction contained 20 bases not matched to a gene. CDR3 sequence: CASSRGQALGLAGEETQYF. DNA for the CDR3: TGTGCCAGCAGTCGGGGACAGGCTCTCGGCCTAGCGGGAGAGGAGACCCAGTACTTC.

This clonotype has more than one count but fewer than ten. The chain links TRBV12-3 or TRBV12-4 to TRBJ1-1; 8 bases are shared with TRBD1. The CDR3 contains 14 residues. With 5 bases clipped from V and 7 bases from J, the junction kept 9 bases outside the gene matches. CDR3 region: CASSEGQVVGEAFF. CDR3 coding DNA: TGTGCCAGCAGTGAGGGACAGGTTGTTGGTGAAGCTTTCTTT.